Presented here are 18 T cell receptor beta chains from one specimen sequenced in a study of T-cell reconstitution after alpha-beta-depleted transplantation in children (dated by TCRdb to 2016 to 2017). Library preparation employed PCR. TCRdb records Illumina HiSeq 2500 as the sequencer. To normalize quantification of the TCRbeta repertoire, the TCR libraries were built with molecular barcoding that relied on unique molecular identifiers. TCRdb took the public reads, trimmed them with fastp at Q25, ran MiXCR for clone calling and kept in-frame beta chains. Rows matching on CDR3 protein sequence are summarized as one entry with the most common DNA and genes. The sample includes 200,000 to 250,000 distinct CDR3 sequences, with around 9.6% observed a single time. The ten top clones hold around 6.2% of the sample. The input for sequencing was PBMCs from the stem cell graft donor, taken from the stem cell graft. The source is a human donor who donated a stem cell graft to a child with acute lymphoblastic leukemia.

V and J are TRBV7-9 and TRBJ1-1, with D unresolved. The germline CDR1 and CDR2 sequences are SEHNR and FQNEAQ (reference sequence). The CDR3 runs to 12 residues. V was trimmed by 5 bases and J by 7 bases, leaving 11 bases between them. For the CDR3, the DNA is TGTGCCAGCAGCCCCATCGGGGTTGAAGCTTTCTTT. It translates to CASSPIGVEAFF.

This clonotype was seen ten or more times. This chain joins TRBV10-2 and TRBJ2-1, with TRBD2 matching 8 bases. This CDR3 has 14 residues. In germline, CDR1 is WSHSY, CDR2 SAAADI. V lost 3 bases and J lost 12; bases outside the gene matches: 10. Here the CDR3 reads CASSETGGLGGQFF. The DNA for the CDR3 is TGCGCCAGCAGTGAAACGGGGGGGCTCGGAGGGCAGTTCTTC.

This clonotype was observed a few times. This chain joins TRBV5-1 and TRBJ2-3; the D call may be TRBD1 or TRBD2 (5 bases each). The CDR3 is 14 residues long. Germline values: CDR1 SGHRS, CDR2 YFSETQ. Trimming stripped 5 bases from V and 2 bases from J, with 12 bases between. CDR3: CASSGDGTTDTQYF. CDR3 bases: TGCGCCAGCAGTGGGGACGGCACCACAGATACGCAGTATTTT.

In its sample, this clonotype was seen a few times. The genes are TRBV4-1 and TRBJ1-4, with 10 bases identical to TRBD1. The CDR3 sequence is 15 residues long. Trimming took 4 bases from V and 4 from J; bases not matched to a gene: 3. Per the germline V gene, CDR1 is MGHRA and CDR2 is YSYEKL. Here the CDR3 DNA reads TGCGCCAGCAGCCCTCGGACAGGGGGTAATGAAAAACTGTTTTTT. It translates to CASSPRTGGNEKLFF.

This chain connects TRBV7-8 to TRBJ2-7, with 10 bases identical to TRBD1. CDR1 is SGHVS and CDR2 is FQNEAQ in the germline V gene. The CDR3 runs to 13 residues. Trimming cost V 4 bases and J 6 bases; bases outside gene matches: 3. The CDR3 here is CASSSGQGVEQYF. The DNA of the CDR3 is TGTGCCAGCAGCTCAGGACAGGGGGTCGAGCAGTACTTC.

The chain couples TRBV5-1 to TRBJ1-1; tentatively, D is TRBD1 (5 bases). CDR3 length: 13 residues. Germline V lookup: CDR1 SGHRS, CDR2 YFSETQ. The V gene lost 3 bases and the J gene lost 6 bases, with 12 bases spanning the gap. The CDR3, as DNA: TGCGCCAGCAGCTGGGGGTCGGGGGCTGAAGCTTTCTTT. Translated: CASSWGSGAEAFF.

This clonotype was detected ten times or more. The V call is TRBV7-9, the J call TRBJ1-5; D remains ambiguous. From germline, CDR1 is SEHNR and CDR2 FQNEAQ (reference sequence). Trimming pared 2 bases from V and 3 bases from J, leaving 5 bases between. The CDR3 totals 13 residues. DNA of the CDR3: TGTGCCAGCAGCTTAAACCACAATCAGCCCCAGCATTTT. Translation: CASSLNHNQPQHF.

A note on this clonotype: The junction differs from germline at one of its ends, possibly a read error. The V gene is TRBV30, the J gene TRBJ1-5, with a possible D match to TRBD1 (5 bases). The germline V gene has CDR1 GTSNPN and CDR2 SVGIG (reference sequence). This CDR3 region has 15 residues. The CDR3 sequence: CAWSFGGGYPQPHHF. The CDR3, as DNA: TGTGCCTGGAGCTTCGGGGGAGGGTACCCTCAGCCCCATCATTTT.

This clonotype was observed at least ten times. The chain links TRBV5-1 to TRBJ2-1; 7 nucleotides line up with TRBD2. Trimming took 2 bases from V and 7 from J; bases not matched to a gene: 3. This CDR3 has 13 amino acids. Germline V lookup: CDR1 SGHRS, CDR2 YFSETQ. CDR3 sequence (DNA): TGCGCCAGCAGCTTCCTAGCGGAAAATGAGCAGTTCTTC. Residues: CASSFLAENEQFF.

The chain combines TRBV7-2 with TRBJ2-3; tentatively, D is TRBD1 or TRBD2 (5 bases each). The CDR3 is 14 residues long. Germline V gene sequence: CDR1 SGHTA, CDR2 FQGNSA. The V end lost 3 bases, the J end lost 6 bases, and 13 bases lay between the germline ends. Here the CDR3 DNA reads TGTGCCAGCAGCTTGGGGCCTAGCAGTGATACGCAGTATTTT. This codes for CASSLGPSSDTQYF.

This clonotype has more than one count but fewer than ten. The genes are TRBV3-1 and TRBJ1-5; D possibly corresponds to TRBD1 (5 bases). The CDR3 spans 15 residues. V gave up 3 bases and J gave up 0 bases, with 9 bases separating them. CDR1 and CDR2 (germline): LGHDT, YNNKEL (reference sequence). The CDR3 is CASSHDSYSNQPQHF. CDR3 nucleotide sequence: TGTGCCAGCAGCCATGACAGCTATAGCAATCAGCCCCAGCATTTT. The complete variable domain, with remaining parts taken from reference TRBV3-1 and TRBJ1-5, reads DTAVSQTPKYLVTQMGNDKSIKCEQNLGHDTMYWYKQDSKKFLKIMFSYNNKELIINETVPNRFSPKSPDKAHLNLHINSLELGDSAVYFCASSHDSYSNQPQHFGDGTRLSIL.

This clonotype was counted many times. The genes are TRBV7-2 and TRBJ2-3; D not resolved. CDR1 SGHTA and CDR2 FQGNSA come from the germline V gene. The CDR3 totals 12 residues. The V end lost 5 bases, the J end lost 3 bases, and 6 bases lay between the germline ends. As DNA, the CDR3 is TGTGCCAGCAGCCAATCTACAGATACGCAGTATTTT. Encoded protein: CASSQSTDTQYF.

The table lists this clonotype with a few counts. V and J are TRBV18 and TRBJ1-1; D is uncertain. V lost 2 bases, J lost 4 bases, and 14 bases lay in between. This CDR3 has 15 residues. Germline CDR1 is KGHSH and CDR2 is LQKENI. The CDR3 reads CASSPGSLGGTEAFF. CDR3 nucleotide sequence: TGTGCCAGCTCACCAGGAAGTTTGGGTGGCACTGAAGCTTTCTTT. Full variable domain (remainder filled in from reference TRBV18 and TRBJ1-1): NAGVMQNPRHLVRRRGQEARLRCSPMKGHSHVYWYRQLPEEGLKFMVYLQKENIIDESGMPKERFSAEFPKEGPSILRIQQVVRGDSAAYFCASSPGSLGGTEAFFGQGTRLTVV.

This clonotype was detected only a few times. The chain has TRBV12-3 or TRBV12-4 and TRBJ1-3; 8 positions match TRBD1. With 6 bases clipped from V and 0 bases from J, the junction kept 10 bases outside the gene matches. This CDR3 comprises 17 residues. The DNA for the CDR3 is TGTGCCAGCAGCGGAACCCCCGGACAGGGCTCTGGAAACACCATATATTTT. The encoded protein is CASSGTPGQGSGNTIYF.

This clonotype was detected a few times. V and J are TRBV12-3 or TRBV12-4 and TRBJ1-4; the match to TRBD1 covers 7 bases. The V segment lost 5 bases and the J segment 8 bases; nucleotides outside the gene matches: 14. The CDR3 totals 16 residues. DNA for the CDR3: TGTGCCAGCAGTCCCGGGACAGCCTTTTCCTGGGAAAAACTGTTTTTT. It translates to CASSPGTAFSWEKLFF.

In its sample, this clonotype was seen many times. The chain joins TRBV24-1 to TRBJ2-2; 8 bases are a match to TRBD1. J lost 4 bases, V lost 3 bases, and 9 bases had no gene match. The germline gives CDR1 KGHDR, CDR2 SFDVKD. This CDR3 contains 17 residues. CDR3 sequence: CATSDPPGTGSTGELFF. As DNA, the CDR3 is TGTGCCACCAGTGATCCACCCGGGACAGGCTCCACCGGGGAGCTGTTTTTT.

This clonotype has a handful of counts. This chain links TRBV5-1 with TRBJ2-5; the match to TRBD2 covers 8 bases. Germline V lookup: CDR1 SGHRS, CDR2 YFSETQ. This CDR3 comprises 14 residues. V lost 3 bases and J lost 5; bases outside the gene matches: 6. The CDR3, as DNA: TGCGCCAGCAGCTCTCACGGGGGGGCCGAGACCCAGTACTTC. Translating gives CASSSHGGAETQYF. Drawing the rest from reference TRBV5-1 and TRBJ2-5, the complete variable domain is KAGVTQTPRYLIKTRGQQVTLSCSPISGHRSVSWYQQTPGQGLQFLFEYFSETQRNKGNFPGRFSGRQFSNSRSEMNVSTLELGDSALYLCASSSHGGAETQYFGPGTRLLVL.

The rearrangement joins TRBV4-2 to TRBJ1-3; D is unclear. The V end lost 4 bases, the J end lost 4 bases, and 5 bases lay between the germline ends. CDR1 and CDR2 from the germline V gene are LGHNA and YNFKEQ. CDR3 length equals 12 residues. In nucleotides, the CDR3 is TGTGCCAGCAGCCCGCAGGGAAACACCATATATTTT. This translates into CASSPQGNTIYF.